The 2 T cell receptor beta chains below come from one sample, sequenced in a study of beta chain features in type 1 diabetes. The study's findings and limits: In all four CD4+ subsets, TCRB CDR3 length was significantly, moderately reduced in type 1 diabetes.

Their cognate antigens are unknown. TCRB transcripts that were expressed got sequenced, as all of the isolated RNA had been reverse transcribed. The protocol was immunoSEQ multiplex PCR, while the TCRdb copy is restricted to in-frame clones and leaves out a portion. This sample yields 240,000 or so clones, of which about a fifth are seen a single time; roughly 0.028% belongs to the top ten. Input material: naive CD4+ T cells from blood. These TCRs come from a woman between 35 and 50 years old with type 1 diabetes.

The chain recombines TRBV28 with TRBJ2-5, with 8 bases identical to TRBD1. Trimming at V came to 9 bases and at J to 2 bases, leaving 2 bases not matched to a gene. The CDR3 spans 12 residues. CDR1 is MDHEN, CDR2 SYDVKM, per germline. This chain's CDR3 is CASGQGQETQYF. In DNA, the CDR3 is TGTGCCAGTGGACAGGGTCAAGAGACCCAGTACTTC.

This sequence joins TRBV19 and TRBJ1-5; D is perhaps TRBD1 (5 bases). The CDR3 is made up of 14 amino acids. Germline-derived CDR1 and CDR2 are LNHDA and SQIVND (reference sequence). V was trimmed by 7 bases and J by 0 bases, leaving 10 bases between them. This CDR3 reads CASTPGYSNQPQHF. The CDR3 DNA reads TGTGCCAGTACGCCAGGGTATAGCAATCAGCCCCAGCATTTT.